This T cell receptor (beta chain) was sequenced in a study of shared clonotypes between healthy human individuals. Germline lookup yields CDR1 SGHRS and CDR2 YFSETQ. V was shortened by 4 bases and J by 4 bases, with 14 bases between the two germline ends. This CDR3 is built from 14 residues. This table comes from immunoSEQ multiplex PCR, and its TCRdb copy is limited to in-frame clones, with some not included. In the table there are about 2 million clones, approximately 95% of which are singletons. This clone has a single count. This TCR came from a young man in good health. The rearrangement joins TRBV5-1 to TRBJ2-5; the D gene is possibly TRBD1 (7 bases). Specimen: naive CD4+ T cells sorted from blood. Subset noted: CD45RA+ positively selected. CDR3 region: CASSLAGQTETQYF. As DNA, the CDR3 is TGCGCCAGCAGCCTGGCGGGACAGACAGAGACCCAGTACTTC.